This entry features one T cell receptor beta chain sequence. The data belong to a study of glioma-infiltrating T cells after dendritic cell vaccination. The primer mix had 60 V beta and 13 J beta primers. Assay used: immunoSEQ multiplex PCR; TCRdb lists only in-frame clones, some missing. The top ten hold roughly 14% of the sample, which has roughly 98,000 clones, around 84% seen once. This CDR3 has 12 residues. V shed 5 bases and J shed 4 bases, with 8 bases lying between them. Germline V lookup: CDR1 MNHEY, CDR2 SMNVEV (reference sequence). The source material was blood, sampled before dendritic cell vaccination. This chain links TRBV27 with TRBJ1-2; D is possibly TRBD1 (5 bases). This receptor was obtained from a human donor with glioblastoma. The chain's CDR3 is CASSDSRYGYTF. CDR3 coding DNA: TGTGCCAGCAGTGACAGCCGCTATGGCTACACCTTC.